This passage covers 15 T cell receptor beta chains from one sample sequenced in a study of siplizumab effects on memory and regulatory T cells. Clones were read by immunoSEQ multiplex PCR, and TCRdb kept only the in-frame ones, dropping some. The table includes some 53,000 clones, about 97% detected once. The sequenced material came from naive CD4+ T cells sorted from blood. Receptors were obtained from a human donor in good health.

The chain joins TRBV30 to TRBJ2-3, with D uncertain. Germline CDR1 GTSNPN, CDR2 SVGIG (reference sequence). V dropped 1 base and J dropped 7 bases, with 3 bases sitting between them. This CDR3 is built from 10 residues. The CDR3 region is CAWSGHTQYF. The CDR3 DNA follows: TGTGCCTGGAGTGGCCATACGCAGTATTTT.

The CDR3 loop reads CASSAGTSVTNEQFF. Written as DNA, the CDR3 is TGCGCCAGCAGCGCCGGGACTAGCGTTACCAATGAGCAGTTCTTC. The rearrangement joins TRBV5-1 to TRBJ2-1; 10 nucleotides agree with TRBD2. The CDR3 consists of 15 residues. J was trimmed by 6 bases and V by 4 bases; bases with no gene match: 7. The germline V gene has CDR1 SGHRS and CDR2 YFSETQ.

This chain uses TRBV4-1 with TRBJ1-4, with D tentatively TRBD1 (6 bases). V was clipped by 8 bases and J by 7 bases, with 14 bases between them. The CDR3 covers 13 residues. Germline V gives CDR1 MGHRA, CDR2 YSYEKL. The CDR3 DNA is TGCGCCAGCGGTAGTGGGGGCGGTGAAAAACTGTTTTTT. It translates to CASGSGGGEKLFF.

J is TRBJ2-3 and V is TRBV29-1; 13 bases are shared with TRBD2. CDR3 size: 15 residues. Germline V CDR1 and CDR2: SQVTM, ANQGSEA. The V segment lost 4 bases and the J segment 1 base; nucleotides outside the gene matches: 2. The CDR3 DNA reads as TGCAGCGTTGGGACTAGCGGGAGCGGCACAGATACGCAGTATTTT. It translates to CSVGTSGSGTDTQYF.

V and J are TRBV5-1 and TRBJ1-5; D might be TRBD1 (6 bases). V was shortened by 1 base and J by 9 bases, with 14 bases between the two germline ends. The germline V gene encodes CDR1 SGHRS and CDR2 YFSETQ. The CDR3 spans 14 residues. This CDR3 reads CASSLIGGRGPQHF. The CDR3 DNA reads TGCGCCAGCAGCTTGATAGGGGGGCGCGGGCCCCAGCATTTT.

The CDR3 DNA is TGTGCCAGTAGTCCCCGGGACAGGTCCTACGAGCAGTACTTC. Protein sequence: CASSPRDRSYEQYF. This sequence joins TRBV19 and TRBJ2-7; 8 nucleotides match TRBD1. The CDR3 runs 14 residues. CDR1 and CDR2 (germline): LNHDA, SQIVND (reference sequence). Germline trimming cut 5 bases from V and 1 base from J; bases unmatched to any gene: 4.

The chain is built from TRBV6-5 and TRBJ1-6; D gene unclear. The CDR3 has 14 residues. The V end was cut by 3 bases, the J end by 6 bases, with 9 bases between. The germline V gene has CDR1 MNHEY and CDR2 SVGAGI. The CDR3 DNA follows: TGTGCCAGCAGTTATTTTGCCCTTAATTCACCCCTCCACTTT. This gives the protein CASSYFALNSPLHF.

This rearrangement joins TRBV12-5 to TRBJ2-1; 11 nucleotides line up with TRBD2. V was clipped by 1 base and J by 2 bases; unmatched bases: 7. The CDR3 has 18 amino acids. The germline gives CDR1 LGHNT, CDR2 FRNRAP. The CDR3 DNA reads as TGTGCTAGTGGTTTGGGGACACTAGCGGGAGTAACCTACAATGAGCAGTTCTTC. It is translated as CASGLGTLAGVTYNEQFF.

The CDR3 is CAWSRGWGQETQYF. For the CDR3, the DNA is TGTGCCTGGAGTAGAGGGTGGGGGCAGGAGACCCAGTACTTC. The chain joins TRBV30 to TRBJ2-5, with D possibly matching TRBD1 (6 bases). Germline lookup yields CDR1 GTSNPN and CDR2 SVGIG (reference sequence). V dropped 2 bases and J dropped 5 bases, with 15 bases sitting between them. The CDR3 is made up of 14 amino acids.

This clone occurred once. The chain joins TRBV21-1 to TRBJ2-7. TRBV21-1 is tagged as a pseudogene. The CDR3 totals 15 residues. The CDR3 loop is CASSNGAGPPDEQYF. Written as DNA, the CDR3 is TGTGCCAGCAGCAATGGGGCGGGCCCTCCCGACGAGCAGTACTTC.

This clone came up once. The gene calls are TRBV30 and TRBJ1-2, with D perhaps matching TRBD1 (5 bases). The germline CDR1 and CDR2 sequences are GTSNPN and SVGIG (reference sequence). CDR3 length equals 12 residues. Trimming stripped 3 bases from V and 2 bases from J, with 7 bases between. The CDR3: CAWSAGNYGYTF. CDR3 coding DNA: TGTGCCTGGAGCGCAGGGAACTATGGCTACACCTTC.

In this sample, this clone turned up once. V and J are TRBV30 and TRBJ1-2; D unclear. Trimming removed 3 bases from V and 4 bases from J, with 9 bases in between. This CDR3 has 12 amino acids. Germline V CDR1 and CDR2: GTSNPN, SVGIG (reference sequence). CDR3 amino acids: CAWRAQVYGYTF. CDR3 bases: TGTGCCTGGAGAGCCCAGGTCTATGGCTACACCTTC.

Only one count was recorded for this clone. This sequence joins TRBV14 and TRBJ2-1, with D hard to call. Germline V lookup: CDR1 SGHDN, CDR2 FVKESK. CDR3 length: 17 residues. V was trimmed by 1 base and J by 2 bases, leaving 15 bases between them. CDR3 sequence: CASSQATNFPPYNEQFF. The CDR3 DNA follows: TGTGCCAGCAGCCAAGCTACAAATTTCCCCCCCTACAATGAGCAGTTCTTC.

CDR3 in DNA: TGTGCCAGCACTGATTCCACAGATACGCAGTATTTT. Encoded protein: CASTDSTDTQYF. J is TRBJ2-3 and V is TRBV6-1; no clear D gene. Deletions cut 7 bases from V and 2 bases from J, with 7 bases between. Germline assignment: CDR1 MNHNS and CDR2 SASEGT. This CDR3 spans 12 amino acids.

The chain uses TRBV13 and TRBJ2-3, with D unresolved. Germline CDR1 and CDR2: PRHDT and FYEKMQ (reference sequence). V lost 1 base, J lost 6 bases, and 14 bases lay in between. This CDR3 is built from 15 residues. The DNA of the CDR3 is TGTGCCAGCAGCTTAGCACTGATTGTGTCTGATACGCAGTATTTT. It translates to CASSLALIVSDTQYF.